The sequence of this T cell receptor beta chain was determined in a study of vaccination effects on CD4 cells after COVID-19. CDR3 size: 14 residues. Germline-derived CDR1 and CDR2 are WSHSY and SAAADI. V lost 7 bases to trimming and J lost 1 base; unmatched junction nucleotides: 4. At the end of less than 12 days of culture, CD4+ T cells were isolated. Each participant was given two doses of one vaccine (BNT162b2 or mRNA-1273). This table comes from immunoSEQ multiplex PCR, and its TCRdb copy is limited to in-frame clones, with some not included. The profile covers tens of thousands of clones, with roughly 73% appearing a single time and roughly 2.3% taken by the ten largest. Concerning this clone itself: Antigen: not known.

The J gene is TRBJ1-3, the V gene TRBV10-2; 7 bases agree with TRBD1. This receptor was identified in a human donor who received a COVID-19 vaccine. The sequences come from CD4+ T cells from PBMCs cultured without peptide, collected after COVID-19 vaccination. The CDR3 region is CASIDRASGNTIYF. The CDR3 DNA reads as TGCGCCAGCATCGACAGGGCGTCTGGAAACACCATATATTTT.